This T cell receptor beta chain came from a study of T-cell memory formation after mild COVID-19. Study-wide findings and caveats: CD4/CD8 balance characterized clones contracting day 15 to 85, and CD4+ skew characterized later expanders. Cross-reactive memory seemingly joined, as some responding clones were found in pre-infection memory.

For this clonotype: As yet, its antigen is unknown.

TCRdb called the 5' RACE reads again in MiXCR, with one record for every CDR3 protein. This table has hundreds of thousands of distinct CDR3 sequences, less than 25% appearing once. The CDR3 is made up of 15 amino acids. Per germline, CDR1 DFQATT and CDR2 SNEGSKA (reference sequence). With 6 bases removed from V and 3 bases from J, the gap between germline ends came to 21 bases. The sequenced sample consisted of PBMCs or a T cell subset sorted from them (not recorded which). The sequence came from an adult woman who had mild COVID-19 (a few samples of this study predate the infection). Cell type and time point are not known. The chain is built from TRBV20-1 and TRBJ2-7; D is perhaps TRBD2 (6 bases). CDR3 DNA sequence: TGCAGTGCAAGCGCTGAATGGAGGGAAAGCTACGAGCAGTACTTC. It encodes CSASAEWRESYEQYF.